This TCR beta chain was found in a study of human T cells and chemical hapten exposure. The wider study: Patients having alopecia areata, totalis or universalis were mostly female.

Trimming cost V 7 bases and J 3 bases, with 6 bases left between them. The CDR3 contains 11 residues. Germline-derived CDR1 and CDR2 are SQVTM and ANQGSEA. In TCRdb, the RACE reads were re-called with MiXCR into one record per CDR3 protein. The data hold about 82,000 distinct CDR3 sequences, with roughly 13% observed a single time. Time point indicated: patch test 3, about 24 weeks after DPC sensitization. Specified treatment: therapeutic diphenylcyclopropenone sensitization with weekly scalp DPC. This clonotype was picked up many times. The specimen comprised whole blood, sampled in connection with sensitization to the hapten diphenylcyclopropenone (DPC). The rearrangement links TRBV29-1 to TRBJ2-2; unclear D gene. The TCR comes from a woman aged 45-60 years with alopecia areata. Some clones in this sample may be carry-over from other donors' samples. CDR3 residues: CSAWDTGELFF. The CDR3 DNA reads as TGCAGCGCTTGGGACACCGGGGAGCTGTTTTTT.